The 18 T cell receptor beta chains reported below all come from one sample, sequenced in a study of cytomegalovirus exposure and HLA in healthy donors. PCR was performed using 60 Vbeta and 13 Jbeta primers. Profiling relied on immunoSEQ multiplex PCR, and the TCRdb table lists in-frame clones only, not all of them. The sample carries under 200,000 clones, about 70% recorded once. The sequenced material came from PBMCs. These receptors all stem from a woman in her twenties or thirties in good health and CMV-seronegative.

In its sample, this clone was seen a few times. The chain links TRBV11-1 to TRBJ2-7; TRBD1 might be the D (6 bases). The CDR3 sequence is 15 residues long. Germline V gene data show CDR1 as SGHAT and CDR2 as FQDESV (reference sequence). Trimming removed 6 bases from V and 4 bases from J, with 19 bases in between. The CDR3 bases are TGTGCCAGCAGTCCCCCGGACAGTTGGGCTTACGAGCAGTACTTC. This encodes CASSPPDSWAYEQYF.

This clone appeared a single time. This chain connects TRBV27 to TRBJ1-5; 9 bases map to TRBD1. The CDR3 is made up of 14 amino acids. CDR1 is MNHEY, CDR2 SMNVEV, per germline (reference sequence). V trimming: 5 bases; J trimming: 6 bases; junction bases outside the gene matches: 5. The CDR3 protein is CASSQGQGGQPQHF. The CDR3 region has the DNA TGTGCCAGCAGTCAGGGACAGGGCGGTCAGCCCCAGCATTTT.

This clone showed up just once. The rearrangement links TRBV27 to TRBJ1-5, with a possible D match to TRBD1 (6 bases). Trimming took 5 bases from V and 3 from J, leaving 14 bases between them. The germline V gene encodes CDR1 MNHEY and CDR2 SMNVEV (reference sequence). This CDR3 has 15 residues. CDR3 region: CASSPGDLFNQPQHF. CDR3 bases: TGTGCCAGCAGTCCAGGGGACCTCTTCAATCAGCCCCAGCATTTT.

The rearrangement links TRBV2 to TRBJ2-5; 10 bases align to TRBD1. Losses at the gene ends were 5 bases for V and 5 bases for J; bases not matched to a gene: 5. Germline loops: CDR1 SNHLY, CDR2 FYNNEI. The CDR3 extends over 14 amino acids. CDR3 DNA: TGTGCCAGCAGTCCGGACAGGGGGTGGGAGACCCAGTACTTC. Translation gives CASSPDRGWETQYF.

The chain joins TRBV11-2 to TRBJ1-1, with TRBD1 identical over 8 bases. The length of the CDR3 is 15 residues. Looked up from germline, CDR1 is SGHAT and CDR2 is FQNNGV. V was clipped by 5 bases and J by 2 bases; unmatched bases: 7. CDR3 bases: TGTGCCAGCAGCCACACAGGGGGTGTTAACACTGAAGCTTTCTTT. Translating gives CASSHTGGVNTEAFF.

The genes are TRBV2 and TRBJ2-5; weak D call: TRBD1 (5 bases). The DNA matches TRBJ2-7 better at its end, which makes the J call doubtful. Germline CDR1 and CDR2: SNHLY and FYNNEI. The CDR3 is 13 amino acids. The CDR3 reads CASSVGVSYEQYF. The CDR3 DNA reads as TGTGCCAGCAGCGTAGGGGTATCCTACGAGCAGTACTTC.

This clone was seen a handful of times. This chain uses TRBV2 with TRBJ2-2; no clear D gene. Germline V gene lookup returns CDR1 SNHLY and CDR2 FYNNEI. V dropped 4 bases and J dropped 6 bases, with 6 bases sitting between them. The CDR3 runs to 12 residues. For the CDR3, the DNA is TGTGCCAGCAGTGTTGAGCCCGGGGAGCTGTTTTTT. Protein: CASSVEPGELFF.

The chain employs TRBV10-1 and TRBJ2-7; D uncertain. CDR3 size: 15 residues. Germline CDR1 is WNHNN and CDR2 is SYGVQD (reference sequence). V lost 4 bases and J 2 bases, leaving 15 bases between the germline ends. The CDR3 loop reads CASSVGLGDTYEQYF. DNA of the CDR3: TGCGCCAGCAGTGTGGGTTTAGGAGATACCTACGAGCAGTACTTC.

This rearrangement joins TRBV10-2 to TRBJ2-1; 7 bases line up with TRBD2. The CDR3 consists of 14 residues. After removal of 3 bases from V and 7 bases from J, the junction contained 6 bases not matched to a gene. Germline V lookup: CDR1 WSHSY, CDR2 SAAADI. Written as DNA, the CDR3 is TGCGCCAGCAGTGACGGGGGGTCTCTTAATGAGCAGTTCTTC. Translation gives CASSDGGSLNEQFF.

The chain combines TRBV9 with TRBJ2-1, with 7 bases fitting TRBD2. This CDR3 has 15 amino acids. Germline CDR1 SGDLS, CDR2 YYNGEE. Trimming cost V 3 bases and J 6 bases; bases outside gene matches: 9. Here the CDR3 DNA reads TGTGCCAGCAGCGCCGGGGGTTGGGGGGGCAATGAGCAGTTCTTC. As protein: CASSAGGWGGNEQFF.

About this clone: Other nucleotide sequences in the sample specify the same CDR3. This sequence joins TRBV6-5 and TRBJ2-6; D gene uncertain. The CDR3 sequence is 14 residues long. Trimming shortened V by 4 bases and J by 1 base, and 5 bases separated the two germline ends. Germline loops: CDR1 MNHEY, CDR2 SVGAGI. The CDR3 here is CASSSGSGANVLTF. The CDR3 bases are TGTGCCAGCAGTTCGGGTTCTGGGGCCAACGTCCTGACTTTC.

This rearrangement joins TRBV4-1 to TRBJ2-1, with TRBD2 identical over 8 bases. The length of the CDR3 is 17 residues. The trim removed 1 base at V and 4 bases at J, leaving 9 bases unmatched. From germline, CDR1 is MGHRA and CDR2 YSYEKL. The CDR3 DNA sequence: TGCGCCAGCAGCCAAGTAGGGTTAGTAGCGGGATACAATGAGCAGTTCTTC. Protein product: CASSQVGLVAGYNEQFF.

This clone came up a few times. Here the CDR3 reads CASSQGTAPAYF. The CDR3 bases are TGTGCCAGCAGTCAGGGGACGGCCCCCGCGTACTTC. The chain is built from TRBV6-6 and TRBJ2-7, with D maybe TRBD1 (6 bases). Germline values: CDR1 MNHNY, CDR2 SVGAGI (reference sequence). The V end lost 5 bases, the J end lost 12 bases, and 17 bases lay between the germline ends. The CDR3 is 12 amino acids.

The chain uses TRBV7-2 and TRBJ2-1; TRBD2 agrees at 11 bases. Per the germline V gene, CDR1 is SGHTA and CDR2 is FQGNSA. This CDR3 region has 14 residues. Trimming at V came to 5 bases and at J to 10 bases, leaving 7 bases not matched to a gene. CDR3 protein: CASSLSGGGGEQFF. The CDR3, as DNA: TGTGCCAGCAGCCTTAGCGGGGGGGGAGGCGAGCAGTTCTTC.

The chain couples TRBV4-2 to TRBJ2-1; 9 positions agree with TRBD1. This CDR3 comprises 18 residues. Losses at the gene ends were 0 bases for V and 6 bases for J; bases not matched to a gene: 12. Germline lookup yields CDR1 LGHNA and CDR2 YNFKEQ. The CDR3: CASSQDQAGQGAFNEQFF. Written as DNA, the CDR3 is TGTGCCAGCAGCCAAGATCAGGCGGGACAGGGAGCTTTCAATGAGCAGTTCTTC.

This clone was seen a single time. The CDR3 nucleotides are TGTGCCAGCAGCCTATCCAAGCTAGCGGGGGATAAAGATACGCAGTATTTT. Translated: CASSLSKLAGDKDTQYF. The chain combines TRBV7-2 with TRBJ2-3, with TRBD2 matching over 10 bases. CDR1 is SGHTA, CDR2 FQGNSA, per germline. Germline trimming cut 5 bases from V and 5 bases from J; bases unmatched to any gene: 13. The CDR3 sequence is 17 residues long.

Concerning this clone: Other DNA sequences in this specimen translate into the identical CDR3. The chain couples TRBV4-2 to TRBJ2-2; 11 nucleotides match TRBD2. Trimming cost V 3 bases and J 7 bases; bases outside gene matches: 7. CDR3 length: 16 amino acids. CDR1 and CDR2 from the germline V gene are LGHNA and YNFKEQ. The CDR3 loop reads CASSQNSGRGGGELFF. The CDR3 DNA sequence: TGTGCCAGCAGCCAGAATAGCGGGAGGGGGGGCGGGGAGCTGTTTTTT.

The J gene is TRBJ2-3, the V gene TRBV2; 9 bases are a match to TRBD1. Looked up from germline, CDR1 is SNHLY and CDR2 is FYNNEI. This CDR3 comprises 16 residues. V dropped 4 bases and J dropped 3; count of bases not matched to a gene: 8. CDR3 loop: CASSVIWTGVTDTQYF. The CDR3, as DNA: TGTGCCAGCAGTGTGATTTGGACAGGGGTTACAGATACGCAGTATTTT.